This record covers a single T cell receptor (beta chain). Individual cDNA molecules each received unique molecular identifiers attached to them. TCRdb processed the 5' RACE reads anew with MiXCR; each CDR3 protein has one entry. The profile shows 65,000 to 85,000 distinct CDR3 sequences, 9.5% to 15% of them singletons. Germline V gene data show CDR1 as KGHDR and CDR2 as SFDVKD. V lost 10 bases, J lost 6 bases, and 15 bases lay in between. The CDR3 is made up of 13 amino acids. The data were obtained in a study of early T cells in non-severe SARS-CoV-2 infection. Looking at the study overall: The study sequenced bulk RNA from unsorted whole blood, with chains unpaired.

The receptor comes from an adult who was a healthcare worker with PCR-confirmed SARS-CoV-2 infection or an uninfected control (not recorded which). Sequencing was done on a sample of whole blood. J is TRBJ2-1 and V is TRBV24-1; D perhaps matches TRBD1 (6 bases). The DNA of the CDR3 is TGTGCCACAGAAGGACAGTTGGTCAATGAGCAGTTCTTC. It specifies CATEGQLVNEQFF.